In this sample, the clone carrying this T cell receptor beta chain turned up many times. Gene-specific TRAV and TRBV primers were used for first-strand cDNA, covering alpha and beta chains. Over roughly 18 PCR cycles, TCRs were amplified from a constant-region primer and V-primer adapter. TCRdb re-analysed the reads in MiXCR, keeping a single row per CDR3 protein. The repertoire holds tens of thousands of distinct CDR3 sequences, with 18% as singletons. The length of the CDR3 is 15 residues. Germline values: CDR1 KGHSH, CDR2 LQKENI. V lost 2 bases and J lost 2, with 7 bases in between. The sample is drawn from a study of low-dose radiotherapy and immunotherapy resistance in tumors. Time point given: before trial treatment.

The chain joins TRBV18 to TRBJ2-6; tentative D call: TRBD1 (5 bases). The receptor was isolated from a male donor with prostate cancer. Sequenced material: PBMCs, taken before treatment. The CDR3 bases are TGTGCCAGCTCACCAGGCAGGGCTGGGGCCAACGTCCTGACTTTC. This gives the protein CASSPGRAGANVLTF.